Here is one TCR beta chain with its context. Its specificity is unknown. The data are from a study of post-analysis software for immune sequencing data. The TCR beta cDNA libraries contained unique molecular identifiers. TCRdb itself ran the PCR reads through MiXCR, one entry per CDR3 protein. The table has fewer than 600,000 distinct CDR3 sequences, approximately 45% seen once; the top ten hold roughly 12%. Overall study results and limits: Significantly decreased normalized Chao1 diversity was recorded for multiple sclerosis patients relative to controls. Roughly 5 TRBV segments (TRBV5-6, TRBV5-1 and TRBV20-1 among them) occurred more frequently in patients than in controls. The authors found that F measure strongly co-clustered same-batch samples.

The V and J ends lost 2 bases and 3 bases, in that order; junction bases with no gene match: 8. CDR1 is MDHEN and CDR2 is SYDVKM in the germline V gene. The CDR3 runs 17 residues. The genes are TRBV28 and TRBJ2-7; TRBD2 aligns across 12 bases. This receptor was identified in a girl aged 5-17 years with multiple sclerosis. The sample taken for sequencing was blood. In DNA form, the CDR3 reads TGTGCCAGCAGTTTACAGGGACTAGCGGGCATCCACTACGAGCAGTACTTC. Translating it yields CASSLQGLAGIHYEQYF.